This T cell receptor (beta chain) came from a study of blood T cell repertoires in COVID-19. About the study: Nucleic acid was either cDNA or gDNA, and it came from T cells, B-cell-depleted T cells, or PBMCs.

The CDR3 is 17 amino acids. The V gene's germline CDR1 is ENHRY and CDR2 SYGVKD. Trimming took 0 bases from V and 4 from J; bases not matched to a gene: 5. The protocol was immunoSEQ multiplex PCR, while the TCRdb copy is restricted to in-frame clones and leaves out a portion. The data show about 51,000 clones, roughly 84% seen once. This chain connects TRBV10-3 to TRBJ2-3, with 12 bases fitting TRBD2. The sample was peripheral blood. The TCR was taken from a man between 45 and 60 years old with acute or convalescent COVID-19. As DNA, the CDR3 is TGTGCCATCAGTGAGTCGCCTAGCGGGAGGGCGGCAGATACGCAGTATTTT. This gives the protein CAISESPSGRAADTQYF.